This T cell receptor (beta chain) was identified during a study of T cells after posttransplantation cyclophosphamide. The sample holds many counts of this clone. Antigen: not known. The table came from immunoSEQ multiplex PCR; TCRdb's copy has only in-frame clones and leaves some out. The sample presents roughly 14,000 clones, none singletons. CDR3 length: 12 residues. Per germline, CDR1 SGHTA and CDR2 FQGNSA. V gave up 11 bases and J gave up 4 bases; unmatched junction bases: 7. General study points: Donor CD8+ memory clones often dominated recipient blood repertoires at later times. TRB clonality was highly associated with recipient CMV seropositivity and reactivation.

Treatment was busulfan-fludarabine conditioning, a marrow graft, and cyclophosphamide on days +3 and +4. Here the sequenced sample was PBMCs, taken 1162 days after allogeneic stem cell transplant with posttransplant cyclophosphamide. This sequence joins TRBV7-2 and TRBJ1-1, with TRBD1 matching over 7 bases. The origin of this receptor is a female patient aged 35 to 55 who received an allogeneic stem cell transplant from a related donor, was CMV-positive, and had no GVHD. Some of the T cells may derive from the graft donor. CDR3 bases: TGTGCCCTCAGGGGGTTGGGCACTGAAGCTTTCTTT. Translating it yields CALRGLGTEAFF.